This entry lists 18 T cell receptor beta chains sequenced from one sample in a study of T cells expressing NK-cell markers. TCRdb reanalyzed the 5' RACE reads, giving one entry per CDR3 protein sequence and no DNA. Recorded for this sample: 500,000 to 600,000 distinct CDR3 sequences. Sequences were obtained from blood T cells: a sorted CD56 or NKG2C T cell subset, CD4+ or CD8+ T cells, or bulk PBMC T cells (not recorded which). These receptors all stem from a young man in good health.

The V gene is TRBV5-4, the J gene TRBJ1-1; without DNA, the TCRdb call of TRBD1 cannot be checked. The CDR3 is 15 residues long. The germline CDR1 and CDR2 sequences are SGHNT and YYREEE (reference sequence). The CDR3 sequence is CASSLTGKGNTEAFF.

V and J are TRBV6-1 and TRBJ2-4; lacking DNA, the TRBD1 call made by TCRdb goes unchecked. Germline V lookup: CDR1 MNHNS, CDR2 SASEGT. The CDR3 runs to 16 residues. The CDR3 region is CASSPGIGAAKNIQYF.

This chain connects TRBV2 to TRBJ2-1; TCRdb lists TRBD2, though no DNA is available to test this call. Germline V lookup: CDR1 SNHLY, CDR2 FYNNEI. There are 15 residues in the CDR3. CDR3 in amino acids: CASTAAGGPHNEQFF. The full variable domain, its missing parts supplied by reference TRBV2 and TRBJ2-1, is EPEVTQTPSHQVTQMGQEVILRCVPISNHLYFYWYRQILGQKVEFLVSFYNNEISEKSEIFDDQFSVERPDGSNFTLKIRSTKLEDSAMYFCASTAAGGPHNEQFFGPGTRLTVL.

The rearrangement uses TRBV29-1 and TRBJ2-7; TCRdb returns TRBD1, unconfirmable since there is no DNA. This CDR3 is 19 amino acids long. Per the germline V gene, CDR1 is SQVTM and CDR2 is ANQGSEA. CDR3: CSVEGRGASNAADSYEQYF.

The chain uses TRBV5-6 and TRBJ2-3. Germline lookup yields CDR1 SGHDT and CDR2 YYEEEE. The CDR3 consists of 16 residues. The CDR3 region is CASSLEFSSSTDTQYF.

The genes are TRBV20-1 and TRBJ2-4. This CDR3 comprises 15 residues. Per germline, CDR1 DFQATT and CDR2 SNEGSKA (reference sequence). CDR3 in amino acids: CSATSLLEAKNIQYF.

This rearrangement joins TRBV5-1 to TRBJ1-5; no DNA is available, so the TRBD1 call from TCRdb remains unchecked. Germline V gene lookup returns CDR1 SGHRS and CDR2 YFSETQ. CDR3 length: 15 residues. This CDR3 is CASSAIGGEGQPQHF. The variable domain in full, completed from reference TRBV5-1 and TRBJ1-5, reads KAGVTQTPRYLIKTRGQQVTLSCSPISGHRSVSWYQQTPGQGLQFLFEYFSETQRNKGNFPGRFSGRQFSNSRSEMNVSTLELGDSALYLCASSAIGGEGQPQHFGDGTRLSIL.

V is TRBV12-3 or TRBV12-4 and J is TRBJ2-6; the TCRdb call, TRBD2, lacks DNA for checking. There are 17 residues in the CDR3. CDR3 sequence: CASSRDRGLIGANVLTF.

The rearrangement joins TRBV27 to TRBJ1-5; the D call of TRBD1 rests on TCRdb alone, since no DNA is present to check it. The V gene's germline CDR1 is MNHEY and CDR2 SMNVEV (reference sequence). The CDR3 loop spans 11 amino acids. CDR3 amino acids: CASTGIQPQHF.

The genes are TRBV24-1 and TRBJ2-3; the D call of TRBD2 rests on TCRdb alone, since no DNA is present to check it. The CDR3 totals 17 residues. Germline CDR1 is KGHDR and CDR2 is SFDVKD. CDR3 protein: CATSDQTSGSVSDTQYF.

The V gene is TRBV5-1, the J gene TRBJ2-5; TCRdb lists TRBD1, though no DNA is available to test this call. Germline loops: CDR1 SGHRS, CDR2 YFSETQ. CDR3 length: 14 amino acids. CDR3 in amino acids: CASGPKAGPETQYF.

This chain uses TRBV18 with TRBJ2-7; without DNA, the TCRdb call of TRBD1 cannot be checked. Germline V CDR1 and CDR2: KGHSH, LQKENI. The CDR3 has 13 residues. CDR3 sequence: CASSRGGTYEQYF. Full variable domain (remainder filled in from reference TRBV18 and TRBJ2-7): NAGVMQNPRHLVRRRGQEARLRCSPMKGHSHVYWYRQLPEEGLKFMVYLQKENIIDESGMPKERFSAEFPKEGPSILRIQQVVRGDSAAYFCASSRGGTYEQYFGPGTRLTVT.

CDR3 residues: CASSYRPSGSNEQFF. This sequence joins TRBV6-5 and TRBJ2-1; TCRdb's D gene call, TRBD2, goes unchecked for lack of DNA. CDR3 length equals 15 residues. Germline V gene data show CDR1 as MNHEY and CDR2 as SVGAGI.

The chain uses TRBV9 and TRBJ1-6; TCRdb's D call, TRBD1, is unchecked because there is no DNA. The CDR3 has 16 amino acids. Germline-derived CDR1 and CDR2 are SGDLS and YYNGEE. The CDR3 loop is CASTVGQGAGNSPLHF.

The CDR3 spells CASSERLAYEQYF. V gene TRBV2 combines with J gene TRBJ2-7; TCRdb names TRBD2, which stays unverified in the absence of DNA. Germline V gene sequence: CDR1 SNHLY, CDR2 FYNNEI. The CDR3 has 13 amino acids.

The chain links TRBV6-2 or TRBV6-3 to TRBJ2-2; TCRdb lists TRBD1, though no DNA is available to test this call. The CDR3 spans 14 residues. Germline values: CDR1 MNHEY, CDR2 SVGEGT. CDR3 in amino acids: CASSYSGITGELFF.

CDR3 in amino acids: CATSQTSGNGEQFF. V and J are TRBV15 and TRBJ2-1; TCRdb outputs TRBD2, but without DNA this stays unchecked. The germline V gene encodes CDR1 LNHNV and CDR2 YYDKDF (reference sequence). The CDR3 is 14 amino acids. The complete variable domain, with remaining parts taken from reference TRBV15 and TRBJ2-1, reads DAMVIQNPRYQVTQFGKPVTLSCSQTLNHNVMYWYQQKSSQAPKLLFHYYDKDFNNEADTPDNFQSRRPNTSFCFLDIRSPGLGDTAMYLCATSQTSGNGEQFFGPGTRLTVL.

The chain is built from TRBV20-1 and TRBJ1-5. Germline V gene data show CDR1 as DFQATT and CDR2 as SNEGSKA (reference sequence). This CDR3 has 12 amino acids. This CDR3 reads CSAGRRNQPQHF.